The clone carrying this T cell receptor beta chain has a count of ten or more. Its antigen is currently unknown. TCRdb ran MiXCR on the RT-PCR reads and lists one entry per CDR3 protein. The sample yields 450,000 to 600,000 distinct CDR3 sequences, approximately 7.2% seen once. This sample was taken from a study of response to subunit inactivated influenza vaccine. Study-level points and caveats: Only a handful of new T cells, the authors suggested, are recruited with each seasonal influenza vaccination.

The germline V gene has CDR1 SQVTM and CDR2 ANQGSEA. CDR3 size: 13 residues. V gave up 5 bases and J gave up 6 bases, with 14 bases separating them. This chain connects TRBV29-1 to TRBJ2-1; D call uncertain. The sample was PBMCs from blood, taken roughly 24 months after vaccination. The TCR comes from a man aged 45 to 70 who received an inactivated influenza vaccine. This chain's CDR3 is CSVQSLAANEQFF. The DNA of the CDR3 is TGCAGCGTTCAGAGCCTGGCTGCCAATGAGCAGTTCTTC.